These 8 T cell receptor beta chains share one sample of origin, sequenced in a study of T cell responses to AZD1222 COVID-19 vaccine. Produced via immunoSEQ multiplex PCR; TCRdb's table is partial and in-frame only. The repertoire has roughly 190,000 clones, approximately 95% of them found once; the top ten carry about 3.9%. The sequencing here drew on peripheral blood, taken on day 0 of AZD1222 vaccination. The receptor set was obtained from an adult in good health.

The chain uses TRBV7-9 and TRBJ2-7; D gene unclear. Germline CDR1 and CDR2: SEHNR and FQNEAQ (reference sequence). There are 11 residues in the CDR3. V lost 5 bases, J lost 3 bases, and 5 bases lay in between. The CDR3 DNA reads TGTGCCAGCAGCCTAAACTACGAGCAGTACTTC. Its translation is CASSLNYEQYF. Supplemented by reference TRBV7-9 and TRBJ2-7, the full variable domain reads DTGVSQNPRHKITKRGQNVTFRCDPISEHNRLYWYRQTLGQGPEFLTYFQNEAQLEKSRLLSDRFSAERPKGSFSTLEIQRTEQGDSAMYLCASSLNYEQYFGPGTRLTVT.

Written as DNA, the CDR3 is TGCGCCAGCAGCCAAGAGGCGCGGGGAACGACCGAGCAGTACTTC. This gives the protein CASSQEARGTTEQYF. The chain combines TRBV4-1 with TRBJ2-7; TRBD2 might be the D (6 bases). The V end was cut by 0 bases, the J end by 6 bases, with 15 bases between. The CDR3 is 15 amino acids. Germline loops: CDR1 MGHRA, CDR2 YSYEKL.

The V and J genes are TRBV11-3 and TRBJ2-7; D gene unclear. From germline, CDR1 is SGHNT and CDR2 YENEEA. V was shortened by 3 bases and J by 4 bases, with 16 bases between the two germline ends. The CDR3 is 15 amino acids. The CDR3 DNA reads TGTGCCAGCAGCTTTTGGGTCAGTTCACAATACGAGCAGTACTTC. As protein: CASSFWVSSQYEQYF.

CDR3 protein: CASSGPGRETQYF. CDR3 bases: TGTGCCAGCTCAGGGCCGGGGAGAGAGACCCAGTACTTC. This rearrangement joins TRBV2 to TRBJ2-5; D possibly uses TRBD1 or TRBD2 (5 bases each). Per germline, CDR1 SNHLY and CDR2 FYNNEI. The CDR3 covers 13 residues. The V gene lost 8 bases and the J gene lost 4 bases, with 14 bases spanning the gap.

The J gene is TRBJ2-7, the V gene TRBV7-9; weak D call: TRBD2 (5 bases). CDR3 length: 16 amino acids. Trimming took off 2 bases at V and 3 bases at J, with 17 bases between the two ends. Germline assignment: CDR1 SEHNR and CDR2 FQNEAQ (reference sequence). The CDR3 DNA reads as TGTGCCAGCAGCTTATTCCTCGGGAATGATTTCTACGAGCAGTACTTC. It translates to CASSLFLGNDFYEQYF. The whole variable domain, filled in from reference TRBV7-9 and TRBJ2-7, reads DTGVSQNPRHKITKRGQNVTFRCDPISEHNRLYWYRQTLGQGPEFLTYFQNEAQLEKSRLLSDRFSAERPKGSFSTLEIQRTEQGDSAMYLCASSLFLGNDFYEQYFGPGTRLTVT.

This clone was recorded once. This chain uses TRBV6-5 with TRBJ1-5, with D tentatively TRBD1 (6 bases). Germline values: CDR1 MNHEY, CDR2 SVGAGI. This CDR3 region has 14 residues. Trimming left V 5 bases short and J 7 bases short, with 15 bases between. CDR3 amino acids: CASSTPGVQQPQHF. The DNA of the CDR3 is TGTGCCAGCAGTACTCCAGGGGTACAGCAGCCCCAGCATTTT.

V usage is TRBV7-9 and J usage is TRBJ2-5; the D gene is possibly TRBD1 (6 bases). V lost 6 bases to trimming and J lost 0 bases, with 17 bases between them. Germline V lookup: CDR1 SEHNR, CDR2 FQNEAQ (reference sequence). CDR3 size: 16 residues. Written as DNA, the CDR3 is TGTGCCAGCAGTGCAGGGACACCCCACTACCAAGAGACCCAGTACTTC. Translation gives CASSAGTPHYQETQYF. Using reference TRBV7-9 and TRBJ2-5 for the parts outside the CDR3, the full variable domain is DTGVSQNPRHKITKRGQNVTFRCDPISEHNRLYWYRQTLGQGPEFLTYFQNEAQLEKSRLLSDRFSAERPKGSFSTLEIQRTEQGDSAMYLCASSAGTPHYQETQYFGPGTRLLVL.

The chain carries TRBV23-1 and TRBJ2-1, with 8 bases fitting TRBD2. TRBV23-1 is placed among ORFs of uncertain function. This CDR3 comprises 18 residues. With 1 base clipped from V and 6 bases from J, the junction kept 14 bases outside the gene matches. This CDR3 is CASSQLLNPLAVPNEQFF. Here the CDR3 DNA reads TGCGCCAGCAGTCAATTATTAAACCCACTAGCGGTACCCAATGAGCAGTTCTTC.